This T cell receptor beta chain is from a study of blood T cells in healthy people across ages. Study-level results: The recorded TCR beta diversity per million T cells decreased in a roughly linear manner with age.

This clonotype was observed a handful of times. Antigen specificity is unknown. V was shortened by 4 bases and J by 0 bases, with 17 bases between the two germline ends. This CDR3 has 17 amino acids. Germline V CDR1 and CDR2: SEHNR, FQNEAQ (reference sequence). The donors, all healthy, were Caucasians living in Russia, aged 6 to 90. Using a J-beta primer mix together with a sample-barcoded 5' primer, a second PCR was run for about 7 to 12 cycles. Every cDNA molecule bore a tag from a template-switch adaptor containing 12 random nucleotides. MiXCR, run by TCRdb on the 5' RACE reads, gives a single entry per CDR3 protein. The sample carries some 1.6 million distinct CDR3 sequences, almost 35% recorded once.

Sequencing input: blood. The sequence was obtained from a woman in her twenties or thirties in good health. The rearrangement links TRBV7-9 to TRBJ2-3; D remains unclear. Here the CDR3 reads CASSSRTQGPSTDTQYF. The CDR3 bases are TGTGCCAGCAGCTCCCGGACCCAAGGACCTAGCACAGATACGCAGTATTTT.